The 18 T cell receptor beta chains below come from one sample, sequenced in a study of T cells in Graves' hyperthyroidism and ophthalmopathy. TCR beta CDR3 region amplification was performed from RNA transcripts. First-round RT-PCR of the TCR CDR3 relied on the HTBI primer set. One entry per CDR3 protein, called by TCRdb with MiXCR from the multiplex PCR reads. Of 370,000 or so distinct CDR3 sequences listed, around 14% are singletons. Material: blood. Receptors were obtained from a young woman with Graves' hyperthyroidism that later progressed to Graves' ophthalmopathy.

This clonotype occurred many times. V usage is TRBV28 and J usage is TRBJ1-4; a weak D match, TRBD1 (6 bases). CDR1 and CDR2 from the germline V gene are MDHEN and SYDVKM. The CDR3 length is 16 residues. Trimming stripped 2 bases from V and 7 bases from J, with 17 bases between. CDR3 in DNA: TGTGCCAGCAGTTTAGCCTTCGGACAGTCAGGTGAAAAACTGTTTTTT. Its protein product is CASSLAFGQSGEKLFF.

At least ten counts were recorded for this clonotype. V usage is TRBV2 and J usage is TRBJ2-1, with D unclear. Trimming left V 1 base short and J 8 bases short, with 3 bases between. The CDR3 runs to 11 residues. Germline V CDR1 and CDR2: SNHLY, FYNNEI. CDR3 loop: CASSEVYEQFF. The CDR3 DNA reads as TGTGCCAGCAGTGAAGTTTATGAGCAGTTCTTC.

This clonotype was seen repeatedly, ten times or more. This chain joins TRBV3-1 and TRBJ2-2, with a weak D call TRBD2 (6 bases). This CDR3 comprises 17 residues. In germline, CDR1 is LGHDT, CDR2 YNNKEL (reference sequence). Deletions cut 4 bases from V and 7 bases from J, with 22 bases between. The CDR3 coding sequence is TGTGCCAGCAGCCGCGCCTCCGGGGGTGCCGGGGGCGGGGAGCTGTTTTTT. It encodes CASSRASGGAGGGELFF.

J is TRBJ2-3 and V is TRBV15; 7 bases agree with TRBD1. Germline CDR1 is LNHNV and CDR2 is YYDKDF (reference sequence). Germline trimming cut 1 base from V and 1 base from J; bases unmatched to any gene: 2. The CDR3 runs to 15 residues. Here the CDR3 reads CATSRGQGRTDTQYF. The DNA of the CDR3 is TGTGCCACCAGCAGAGGACAGGGCCGCACAGATACGCAGTATTTT. The full variable domain, rest sourced from reference TRBV15 and TRBJ2-3, is DAMVIQNPRYQVTQFGKPVTLSCSQTLNHNVMYWYQQKSSQAPKLLFHYYDKDFNNEADTPDNFQSRRPNTSFCFLDIRSPGLGDTAMYLCATSRGQGRTDTQYFGPGTRLTVL.

This clonotype was seen many times. The chain links TRBV5-1 to TRBJ1-1, with a tentative D call TRBD1 (6 bases). Germline lookup yields CDR1 SGHRS and CDR2 YFSETQ. There are 13 residues in the CDR3. V was shortened by 4 bases and J by 4 bases, with 11 bases between the two germline ends. CDR3 DNA: TGCGCCAGCAGCGAAACAGGGATCACTGAAGCTTTCTTT. Protein: CASSETGITEAFF.

This clonotype came up a few times. V is TRBV4-3 and J is TRBJ2-1; 11 bases are a match to TRBD2. The germline V gene encodes CDR1 LGHNA and CDR2 YSLEER. V gave up 1 base and J gave up 8 bases; unmatched junction bases: 4. The CDR3 spans 15 residues. The CDR3 sequence is CASSQGASGRHEQFF. In nucleotides, the CDR3 is TGCGCCAGCAGCCAAGGCGCTAGCGGGAGGCATGAGCAGTTCTTC.

This clonotype appeared many times. The rearrangement links TRBV2 to TRBJ2-7, with no clear D. CDR3 length: 12 amino acids. Germline V gene data show CDR1 as SNHLY and CDR2 as FYNNEI. V was shortened by 6 bases and J by 0 bases, with 6 bases between the two germline ends. CDR3 sequence (DNA): TGTGCCAGCAGGGACGACTCCTACGAGCAGTACTTC. Amino acids: CASRDDSYEQYF.

In this sample, this clonotype turned up many times. This chain connects TRBV20-1 to TRBJ2-7, with a weak D call TRBD2 (6 bases). The germline V and J ends were trimmed by 0 bases and 3 bases, with 24 bases remaining between them. This CDR3 is built from 18 residues. In germline, CDR1 is DFQATT, CDR2 SNEGSKA (reference sequence). The DNA of the CDR3 is TGCAGTGCTAGAGATGCCACCCCTACCGGGGGTTGGCGCTACGAGCAGTACTTC. Translated: CSARDATPTGGWRYEQYF.

The rearrangement links TRBV28 to TRBJ2-3, with TRBD2 identical over 7 bases. With 3 bases clipped from V and 1 base from J, the junction kept 7 bases outside the gene matches. The CDR3 consists of 16 residues. From germline, CDR1 is MDHEN and CDR2 SYDVKM. The CDR3 nucleotides are TGTGCCAGCAGTTTGGTAGGCGGGAGTCGCACAGATACGCAGTATTTT. This codes for CASSLVGGSRTDTQYF. Full variable domain (rest looked up from reference TRBV28 and TRBJ2-3): DVKVTQSSRYLVKRTGEKVFLECVQDMDHENMFWYRQDPGLGLRLIYFSYDVKMKEKGDIPEGYSVSREKKERFSLILESASTNQTSMYLCASSLVGGSRTDTQYFGPGTRLTVL.

This clonotype was recorded at least ten times. V usage is TRBV20-1 and J usage is TRBJ1-1, with D maybe TRBD1 (6 bases). CDR1 DFQATT and CDR2 SNEGSKA come from the germline V gene (reference sequence). The CDR3 totals 12 residues. Between the trimmed V and J ends, which lost 3 bases and 10 bases, there was a span of 15 bases. CDR3: CSASLGAKGAFF. The DNA for the CDR3 is TGCAGTGCTAGTTTGGGGGCGAAGGGAGCTTTCTTT.

Only a few counts were recorded for this clonotype. The genes are TRBV7-2 and TRBJ2-2; 7 bases fit TRBD1. In germline, CDR1 is SGHTA, CDR2 FQGNSA. V gave up 3 bases and J gave up 4 bases; unmatched junction bases: 5. The CDR3 is 15 residues long. The CDR3 region is CASSFPGTVTGELFF. In DNA, the CDR3 is TGTGCCAGCAGCTTCCCCGGGACAGTCACCGGGGAGCTGTTTTTT. Full variable domain (outside the CDR3, taken from reference TRBV7-2 and TRBJ2-2): GAGVSQSPSNKVTEKGKDVELRCDPISGHTALYWYRQSLGQGLEFLIYFQGNSAPDKSGLPSDRFSAERTGGSVSTLTIQRTQQEDSAVYLCASSFPGTVTGELFFGEGSRLTVL.

In its sample, this clonotype was seen a few times. The chain combines TRBV4-2 with TRBJ2-4, with D perhaps matching TRBD2 (5 bases). The CDR3 runs 16 residues. The V gene's germline CDR1 is LGHNA and CDR2 YNFKEQ. The V gene lost 0 bases and the J gene lost 5 bases, with 14 bases spanning the gap. The CDR3, as DNA: TGTGCCAGCAGCCAAGACGGGATCCTGGTGGAAAACATTCAGTACTTC. It encodes CASSQDGILVENIQYF.

Many counts were recorded for this clonotype. The J gene is TRBJ2-7, the V gene TRBV11-2, with TRBD2 matching 7 bases. Per germline, CDR1 SGHAT and CDR2 FQNNGV. This CDR3 is 15 amino acids long. The V segment lost 3 bases and the J segment 2 bases; nucleotides outside the gene matches: 7. The DNA for the CDR3 is TGTGCCAGCAGCTTCTTTCCGACTAGCACCTACGAGCAGTACTTC. Translating gives CASSFFPTSTYEQYF.

In its sample, this clonotype was seen a few times. The chain combines TRBV29-1 with TRBJ1-2; D perhaps matches TRBD1 (6 bases). V was cut by 5 bases and J by 4 bases, with 17 bases left in between. The length of the CDR3 is 14 residues. Germline loops: CDR1 SQVTM, CDR2 ANQGSEA. The CDR3 nucleotides are TGCAGCGTTACCGACCGGGACAATTTCTATGGCTACACCTTC. Amino acid sequence: CSVTDRDNFYGYTF.

This clonotype was detected ten times or more. The rearrangement joins TRBV5-1 to TRBJ2-7, with 7 bases fitting TRBD1. The CDR3 has 14 residues. After removal of 0 bases from V and 3 bases from J, the junction contained 3 bases not matched to a gene. CDR1 is SGHRS and CDR2 is YFSETQ in the germline V gene. The CDR3 spells CASSLVRGHYEQYF. CDR3 sequence (DNA): TGCGCCAGCAGCTTGGTGAGGGGGCACTACGAGCAGTACTTC.

Many counts were recorded for this clonotype. The J gene is TRBJ2-3, the V gene TRBV18; D is ambiguous. V was clipped by 1 base and J by 0 bases, with 11 bases between them. The CDR3 contains 16 residues. Germline V lookup: CDR1 KGHSH, CDR2 LQKENI. The CDR3 DNA is TGTGCCAGCTCACCACAGCCGGGCTATAGCACAGATACGCAGTATTTT. It encodes CASSPQPGYSTDTQYF.

In this sample, this clonotype turned up a few times. V gene TRBV16 combines with J gene TRBJ2-1; 9 positions agree with TRBD2. The trim removed 1 base at V and 1 base at J, leaving 11 bases unmatched. From germline, CDR1 is KGHSY and CDR2 FQNENV. There are 19 residues in the CDR3. The CDR3 sequence: CASSQYRTSAPHSYNEQFF. CDR3 sequence (DNA): TGTGCCAGCAGCCAATATCGGACTAGCGCCCCCCATTCCTACAATGAGCAGTTCTTC.

The table lists this clonotype with many counts. The genes are TRBV20-1 and TRBJ2-7; TRBD2 agrees at 9 bases. J gave up 6 bases and V 3 bases, and 9 bases lay outside the gene matches. Germline V gives CDR1 DFQATT, CDR2 SNEGSKA (reference sequence). The CDR3 has 14 amino acids. This chain's CDR3 is CSARAGGEDVEQYF. CDR3 sequence (DNA): TGCAGTGCTAGGGCGGGAGGGGAAGATGTCGAGCAGTACTTC.